The 17 T cell receptor beta chains below were found in one sample sequenced in a study of T cells in Graves' hyperthyroidism and ophthalmopathy. RNA transcripts were the template for amplifying TCR beta CDR3 regions. When the TCR CDR3 underwent first-round RT-PCR, the HTBI primer set was used. One entry per CDR3 protein, called by TCRdb with MiXCR from the multiplex PCR reads. The table includes about 290,000 distinct CDR3 sequences, nearly 15% detected once. The sequenced material came from blood. These receptor sequences come from a woman between 45 and 65 years old with Graves' hyperthyroidism that later progressed to Graves' ophthalmopathy.

This clonotype has only one observation. The junction departs from the called germline gene at one end, perhaps through a read error. The V call is TRBV28, the J call TRBJ1-6; maybe TRBD1 (5 bases). The germline V gene has CDR1 MDHEN and CDR2 SYDVKM. CDR3 length: 17 residues. The CDR3 protein is CASSSHLQGSYDSPLHF. As DNA, the CDR3 is TGTGCCAGCAGTTCACACCTTCAGGGCTCCTATGATTCGCCCCTCCACTTT.

The V and J genes are TRBV10-2 and TRBJ2-5; 8 nucleotides line up with TRBD1. Germline V CDR1 and CDR2: WSHSY, SAAADI. This CDR3 comprises 13 residues. V lost 8 bases and J lost 3; bases outside the gene matches: 5. For the CDR3, the DNA is TGCGCCAGCGGACCGGGACAGGAAGAGACCCAGTACTTC. It yields the protein CASGPGQEETQYF.

Many counts were recorded for this clonotype. The chain employs TRBV6-2 or TRBV6-3 and TRBJ2-7; D gene unclear. This CDR3 contains 13 residues. V lost 5 bases to trimming and J lost 3 bases, with 11 bases between them. Germline CDR1 MNHEY, CDR2 SVGEGT. As DNA, the CDR3 is TGTGCCAGCAGTCCCGGATACAACTACGAGCAGTACTTC. Translated: CASSPGYNYEQYF.

The genes are TRBV5-1 and TRBJ2-3, with 7 positions matching TRBD1. V dropped 3 bases and J dropped 3; count of bases not matched to a gene: 7. The CDR3 runs 15 residues. Germline V gives CDR1 SGHRS, CDR2 YFSETQ. The CDR3 spells CASSSTGDATDTQYF. CDR3 nucleotide sequence: TGCGCCAGCAGCTCAACAGGGGATGCGACAGATACGCAGTATTTT.

This clonotype has only a few counts. This chain links TRBV14 with TRBJ2-3; TRBD1 or TRBD2 may be the D gene (5 bases each). The CDR3 runs to 13 residues. Germline loops: CDR1 SGHDN, CDR2 FVKESK. V lost 4 bases, J lost 5 bases, and 10 bases lay in between. This CDR3 reads CASSPRGEDTQYF. The DNA of the CDR3 is TGTGCCAGCAGCCCGAGGGGTGAAGATACGCAGTATTTT.

This clonotype was recorded many times. The CDR3 DNA sequence: TGTGCCGGACGGACCTCGGACTGGGGCGGGGAGCTGTTTTTT. It translates to CAGRTSDWGGELFF. V gene TRBV6-7 combines with J gene TRBJ2-2; maybe TRBD2 (5 bases). TRBV6-7 is given ORF status, its function remaining uncertain. The germline V and J ends were trimmed by 11 bases and 7 bases, with 20 bases remaining between them. The CDR3 runs 14 residues.

J is TRBJ1-2 and V is TRBV6-1; 7 nucleotides align to TRBD1. After removal of 1 base from V and 7 bases from J, the junction contained 3 bases not matched to a gene. The CDR3 loop spans 13 amino acids. Germline-derived CDR1 and CDR2 are MNHNS and SASEGT. This CDR3 is CASSEDRGSGYTF. In DNA form, the CDR3 reads TGTGCCAGCAGTGAAGACAGGGGAAGTGGCTACACCTTC.

This clonotype was counted at least ten times. This chain joins TRBV20-1 and TRBJ2-5, with 7 bases fitting TRBD1. Germline CDR1 reads DFQATT; CDR2 reads SNEGSKA (reference sequence). The CDR3 has 13 residues. CDR3 nucleotide sequence: TGCAGGGGATCGGGACAGCTTCAAGAGACCCAGTACTTC. It specifies CRGSGQLQETQYF.

This sequence joins TRBV20-1 and TRBJ2-1, with TRBD2 matching over 12 bases. V lost 2 bases, J lost 4 bases, and 6 bases stayed unmatched. The CDR3 extends over 16 amino acids. Germline V gene lookup returns CDR1 DFQATT and CDR2 SNEGSKA (reference sequence). In DNA, the CDR3 is TGCAGTGCTAGACCGGGACTAGCGGGCCCTTACAATGAGCAGTTCTTC. Translated, it gives CSARPGLAGPYNEQFF.

This chain uses TRBV9 with TRBJ2-2; 10 bases fit TRBD2. J was trimmed by 1 base and V by 0 bases; bases with no gene match: 6. The CDR3 runs to 18 residues. Germline V gene lookup returns CDR1 SGDLS and CDR2 YYNGEE. The CDR3 loop reads CASSVAPRTSGNTGELFF. DNA for the CDR3: TGTGCCAGCAGCGTAGCTCCCCGGACTAGCGGGAACACCGGGGAGCTGTTTTTT.

This clonotype has a count of ten or more. The gene calls are TRBV28 and TRBJ1-2, with a possible D match to TRBD1 (6 bases). V dropped 4 bases and J dropped 4 bases, with 16 bases sitting between them. Germline loops: CDR1 MDHEN, CDR2 SYDVKM. This CDR3 is built from 15 residues. The CDR3 sequence: CASSSTDRPGYGYTF. The CDR3 nucleotides read TGTGCCAGCAGTTCAACCGACAGGCCCGGCTATGGCTACACCTTC.

This clonotype was counted at least ten times. V is TRBV13 and J is TRBJ2-2; 9 bases agree with TRBD2. After removal of 1 base from V and 10 bases from J, the junction contained 7 bases not matched to a gene. The CDR3 totals 15 residues. Germline assignment: CDR1 PRHDT and CDR2 FYEKMQ (reference sequence). The CDR3 loop is CASSLVSGRGVELFF. The CDR3 DNA sequence: TGTGCCAGCAGCTTAGTTAGCGGGAGAGGCGTGGAGCTGTTTTTT. Full variable domain (rest looked up from reference TRBV13 and TRBJ2-2): AAGVIQSPRHLIKEKRETATLKCYPIPRHDTVYWYQQGPGQDPQFLISFYEKMQSDKGSIPDRFSAQQFSDYHSELNMSSLELGDSALYFCASSLVSGRGVELFFGEGSRLTVL.

This clonotype was observed many times. The rearrangement uses TRBV20-1 and TRBJ2-7; D is undetermined. V gave up 2 bases and J gave up 0 bases, with 8 bases separating them. The CDR3 runs 13 residues. Germline V gives CDR1 DFQATT, CDR2 SNEGSKA (reference sequence). The chain's CDR3 is CSARPTSSYEQYF. In DNA form, the CDR3 reads TGCAGTGCTAGACCTACGAGCTCCTACGAGCAGTACTTC.

The V and J genes are TRBV9 and TRBJ2-1; D is undetermined. Germline CDR1 is SGDLS and CDR2 is YYNGEE. Between the trimmed V and J ends, which lost 7 bases and 0 bases, there was a span of 17 bases. This CDR3 is 16 amino acids long. DNA of the CDR3: TGTGCCAGCGATTCAGCAGAGATTTCCTCCTACAATGAGCAGTTCTTC. Residues: CASDSAEISSYNEQFF.

This clonotype was recorded at least ten times. The rearrangement joins TRBV5-1 to TRBJ2-4, with 9 bases lining up with TRBD1. J gave up 1 base and V 0 bases, and 5 bases lay outside the gene matches. The germline V gene has CDR1 SGHRS and CDR2 YFSETQ. This CDR3 is built from 17 residues. The CDR3 nucleotides are TGCGCCAGCAGCTTGGGGGACAGGGAATGGGCCAAAAACATTCAGTACTTC. Protein product: CASSLGDREWAKNIQYF.

The rearrangement links TRBV10-3 to TRBJ2-5, with 13 bases that match TRBD2. The CDR3 runs 17 residues. With 7 bases clipped from V and 5 bases from J, the junction kept 13 bases outside the gene matches. CDR1 is ENHRY and CDR2 is SYGVKD in the germline V gene. The CDR3 here is CAINSGTSGASEETQYF. Here the CDR3 DNA reads TGTGCCATCAATTCCGGGACTAGCGGGGCAAGTGAGGAGACCCAGTACTTC.

This clonotype appeared many times. The rearrangement joins TRBV19 to TRBJ2-7; a possible D gene is TRBD1 (6 bases). V lost 5 bases and J 1 base, leaving 18 bases between the germline ends. CDR3 size: 16 residues. Germline V gives CDR1 LNHDA, CDR2 SQIVND (reference sequence). For the CDR3, the DNA is TGTGCCAGTAGTCTTCAGGGGAATGTGGCTTCCTACGAGCAGTACTTC. As protein: CASSLQGNVASYEQYF. The full variable domain, with the rest looked up from reference TRBV19 and TRBJ2-7, is DGGITQSPKYLFRKEGQNVTLSCEQNLNHDAMYWYRQDPGQGLRLIYYSQIVNDFQKGDIAEGYSVSREKKESFPLTVTSAQKNPTAFYLCASSLQGNVASYEQYFGPGTRLTVT.